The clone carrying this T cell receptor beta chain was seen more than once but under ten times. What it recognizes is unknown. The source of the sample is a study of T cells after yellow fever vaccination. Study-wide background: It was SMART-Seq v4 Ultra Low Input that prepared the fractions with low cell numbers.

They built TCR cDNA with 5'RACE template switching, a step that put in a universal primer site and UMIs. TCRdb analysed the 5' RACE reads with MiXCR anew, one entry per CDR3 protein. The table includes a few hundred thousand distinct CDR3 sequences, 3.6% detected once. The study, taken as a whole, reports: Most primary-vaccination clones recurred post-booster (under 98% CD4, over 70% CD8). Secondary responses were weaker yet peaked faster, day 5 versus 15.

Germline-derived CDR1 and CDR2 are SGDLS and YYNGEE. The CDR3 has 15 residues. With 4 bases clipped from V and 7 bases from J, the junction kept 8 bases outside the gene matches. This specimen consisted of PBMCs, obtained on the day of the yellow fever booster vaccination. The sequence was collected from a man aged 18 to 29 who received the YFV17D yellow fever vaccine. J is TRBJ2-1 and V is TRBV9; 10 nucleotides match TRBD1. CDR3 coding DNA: TGTGCCAGCAGCCCCCCGACAGGGGGCCTAAATGAGCAGTTCTTC. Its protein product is CASSPPTGGLNEQFF.